One sample yielded the 26 T cell receptor beta chains listed below, sequenced in a study of cytomegalovirus exposure and HLA in healthy donors. The method was immunoSEQ multiplex PCR; TCRdb's version includes in-frame clones alone and lacks a portion of them. The table has around 220,000 clones, 88% seen once. The sequenced material came from PBMCs. Source of these receptors: a woman aged 18-35 years in good health and CMV-seronegative.

V and J are TRBV4-1 and TRBJ1-5; a weak D match, TRBD1 (5 bases). The CDR3 contains 15 residues. V dropped 3 bases and J dropped 2 bases, with 11 bases sitting between them. Germline V CDR1 and CDR2: MGHRA, YSYEKL. CDR3 region: CASSQEGIRNQPQHF. CDR3 nucleotides: TGCGCCAGCAGCCAGGAGGGGATACGCAATCAGCCCCAGCATTTT.

This rearrangement joins TRBV19 to TRBJ2-7; 7 nucleotides match TRBD2. Germline CDR1 LNHDA, CDR2 SQIVND (reference sequence). The CDR3 runs 15 residues. V trimming: 5 bases; J trimming: 4 bases; junction bases outside the gene matches: 11. As DNA, the CDR3 is TGTGCCAGTAGTGGCCGGACTAGGGGTTTTTACGAGCAGTACTTC. Its protein product is CASSGRTRGFYEQYF.

In this sample, this clone turned up a few times. This sequence joins TRBV5-1 and TRBJ2-2; no definite D call. Trimming pared 0 bases from V and 4 bases from J, leaving 10 bases between. Germline CDR1 and CDR2: SGHRS and YFSETQ. The CDR3 spans 15 residues. Here the CDR3 DNA reads TGCGCCAGCAGCTTGGCCGGAGTACTCACCGGGGAGCTGTTTTTT. This codes for CASSLAGVLTGELFF. Full variable domain (missing parts from reference TRBV5-1 and TRBJ2-2): KAGVTQTPRYLIKTRGQQVTLSCSPISGHRSVSWYQQTPGQGLQFLFEYFSETQRNKGNFPGRFSGRQFSNSRSEMNVSTLELGDSALYLCASSLAGVLTGELFFGEGSRLTVL.

V is TRBV9 and J is TRBJ1-1; D unresolved. The CDR3 runs 15 residues. Germline V lookup: CDR1 SGDLS, CDR2 YYNGEE. V lost 4 bases to trimming and J lost 3 bases, with 16 bases between them. CDR3 nucleotide sequence: TGTGCCAGCAGCCCCTTAAGTGGGCTGGACACTGAAGCTTTCTTT. This codes for CASSPLSGLDTEAFF.

As DNA, the CDR3 is TGTGCCAGCAGAAAAGCCCAGGGGCGCACTGAAGCTTTCTTT. This translates into CASRKAQGRTEAFF. The chain employs TRBV28 and TRBJ1-1, with D possibly matching TRBD1 (6 bases). Germline V CDR1 and CDR2: MDHEN, SYDVKM. The V gene lost 6 bases and the J gene lost 4 bases, with 15 bases spanning the gap. This CDR3 contains 14 residues.

The chain joins TRBV9 to TRBJ1-1, with D unclear. The CDR3 is 13 amino acids. Between the trimmed V and J ends, which lost 0 bases and 7 bases, there was a span of 10 bases. Germline V gene lookup returns CDR1 SGDLS and CDR2 YYNGEE. CDR3 amino acids: CASSVGGPGEAFF. CDR3 coding DNA: TGTGCCAGCAGCGTAGGAGGGCCCGGTGAAGCTTTCTTT.

The V and J genes are TRBV18 and TRBJ2-1; 10 bases match TRBD2. The germline CDR1 and CDR2 sequences are KGHSH and LQKENI. The V gene end was trimmed by 2 bases and the J gene end by 8 bases; junction bases not matched to a gene: 12. The CDR3 covers 17 residues. The CDR3 spells CASSPRVRLAGAYEQFF. The CDR3 DNA reads TGTGCCAGCTCACCAAGGGTTCGGCTAGCGGGAGCCTATGAGCAGTTCTTC.

CDR3 loop: CASSLTRPTPQETQYF. CDR3 DNA sequence: TGTGCCAGCAGCTTAACTAGGCCAACCCCTCAAGAGACCCAGTACTTC. J is TRBJ2-5 and V is TRBV7-9; possible D gene TRBD2, 5 bases. The CDR3 contains 16 residues. The germline gives CDR1 SEHNR, CDR2 FQNEAQ (reference sequence). Trimming took 2 bases from V and 2 from J, leaving 15 bases between them.

The V and J genes are TRBV15 and TRBJ2-2, with a tentative D call TRBD2 (5 bases). CDR3 size: 15 residues. The V gene lost 1 base and the J gene lost 6 bases, with 12 bases spanning the gap. Germline CDR1 LNHNV, CDR2 YYDKDF (reference sequence). The CDR3 loop reads CATSRGRRSAGELFF. The CDR3 nucleotides are TGTGCCACCAGCAGAGGGCGGAGGTCTGCCGGGGAGCTGTTTTTT.

The chain uses TRBV4-3 and TRBJ2-6; TRBD1 is a possible D gene (6 bases). Germline values: CDR1 LGHNA, CDR2 YSLEER. The V gene lost 0 bases and the J gene lost 0 bases, with 15 bases spanning the gap. CDR3 length: 19 amino acids. The CDR3 bases are TGCGCCAGCAGCCAAGAGGGGGCCCCCGCCCTCTCTGGGGCCAACGTCCTGACTTTC. It codes for CASSQEGAPALSGANVLTF.

This chain joins TRBV19 and TRBJ2-7, with 7 bases aligning to TRBD1. This CDR3 contains 14 residues. The germline CDR1 and CDR2 sequences are LNHDA and SQIVND (reference sequence). The V segment lost 5 bases and the J segment 4 bases; nucleotides outside the gene matches: 8. CDR3 residues: CASSRNRGPYEQYF. The CDR3 bases are TGTGCCAGTAGTCGTAACAGGGGCCCTTACGAGCAGTACTTC.

This chain links TRBV27 with TRBJ1-5, with unresolved D. The CDR3 has 14 residues. V was cut by 5 bases and J by 0 bases, with 8 bases left in between. Germline loops: CDR1 MNHEY, CDR2 SMNVEV (reference sequence). In nucleotides, the CDR3 is TGTGCCAGCAGTCCAGACTATAGCAATCAGCCCCAGCATTTT. It codes for CASSPDYSNQPQHF.

This clone was detected only a few times. This chain connects TRBV4-1 to TRBJ2-3, with 7 bases identical to TRBD2. From germline, CDR1 is MGHRA and CDR2 YSYEKL. CDR3 length: 16 residues. V gave up 0 bases and J gave up 2 bases; unmatched junction bases: 5. DNA of the CDR3: TGCGCCAGCAGCCAAGATGGCAGCGGGATCACAGATACGCAGTATTTT. It translates to CASSQDGSGITDTQYF.

The V gene is TRBV18, the J gene TRBJ2-5; tentatively, D is TRBD2 (5 bases). CDR3 length: 13 amino acids. The germline CDR1 and CDR2 sequences are KGHSH and LQKENI. Between the trimmed V and J ends, which lost 6 bases and 4 bases, there was a span of 12 bases. The CDR3 loop is CASSPRAAETQYF. The CDR3 coding sequence is TGTGCCAGCTCGCCTCGAGCGGCAGAGACCCAGTACTTC. Full variable domain (rest looked up from reference TRBV18 and TRBJ2-5): NAGVMQNPRHLVRRRGQEARLRCSPMKGHSHVYWYRQLPEEGLKFMVYLQKENIIDESGMPKERFSAEFPKEGPSILRIQQVVRGDSAAYFCASSPRAAETQYFGPGTRLLVL.

The chain links TRBV6-6 to TRBJ1-1, with a weak D call TRBD1 (5 bases). Per germline, CDR1 MNHNY and CDR2 SVGAGI (reference sequence). The V end lost 2 bases, the J end lost 5 bases, and 12 bases lay between the germline ends. The CDR3 has 14 amino acids. The CDR3 loop is CASSYLSGGTEAFF. CDR3 bases: TGTGCCAGCAGTTACCTATCTGGGGGGACTGAAGCTTTCTTT.

This clone was recorded once. Within the sample, other DNA sequences also encode this same CDR3. The chain is built from TRBV6-1 and TRBJ1-5; D is undetermined. Deletions cut 3 bases from V and 6 bases from J, with 12 bases between. The germline CDR1 and CDR2 sequences are MNHNS and SASEGT. CDR3 length: 14 amino acids. The CDR3 spells CASSDAGLGQPQHF. In DNA, the CDR3 is TGTGCCAGCAGTGACGCGGGGTTGGGTCAGCCCCAGCATTTT.

The chain combines TRBV9 with TRBJ2-5; 7 nucleotides agree with TRBD2. V trimming: 0 bases; J trimming: 2 bases; junction bases outside the gene matches: 1. This CDR3 has 14 amino acids. In germline, CDR1 is SGDLS, CDR2 YYNGEE. The CDR3 coding sequence is TGTGCCAGCAGCGTAGCGGGGGGACAAGAGACCCAGTACTTC. Translated: CASSVAGGQETQYF.

The chain joins TRBV5-1 to TRBJ2-7, with 8 nucleotides matching TRBD2. Per the germline V gene, CDR1 is SGHRS and CDR2 is YFSETQ. V lost 4 bases, J lost 1 base, and 7 bases stayed unmatched. The CDR3 loop spans 15 amino acids. The CDR3 reads CASSPGGVLSYEQYF. As DNA, the CDR3 is TGCGCCAGCAGCCCCGGGGGGGTCCTTTCCTACGAGCAGTACTTC.

This clone was seen once. Other DNA sequences in this sample translate to the same CDR3. This chain connects TRBV27 to TRBJ2-7; TRBD2 matches at 7 bases. The CDR3 has 13 residues. Trimming took 2 bases from V and 4 from J; bases not matched to a gene: 2. CDR1 MNHEY and CDR2 SMNVEV come from the germline V gene (reference sequence). The CDR3 DNA reads as TGTGCCAGCAGTTTACGCGGGAGTTACGAGCAGTACTTC. The encoded protein is CASSLRGSYEQYF.

V and J are TRBV29-1 and TRBJ2-1; 7 positions agree with TRBD2. This CDR3 contains 16 residues. Losses at the gene ends were 5 bases for V and 8 bases for J; bases not matched to a gene: 18. Germline CDR1 SQVTM, CDR2 ANQGSEA. The CDR3 spells CSVFGVISGAFHEQFF. CDR3 nucleotide sequence: TGCAGCGTTTTCGGCGTCATCAGCGGGGCATTCCATGAGCAGTTCTTC.

The rearrangement links TRBV19 to TRBJ2-1, with D perhaps TRBD1 (6 bases). Germline values: CDR1 LNHDA, CDR2 SQIVND (reference sequence). This CDR3 comprises 14 residues. With 3 bases removed from V and 8 bases from J, the gap between germline ends came to 14 bases. CDR3 sequence (DNA): TGTGCCAGTAGTATCTGGGGGCTGGTTGATGAGCAGTTCTTC. Translation gives CASSIWGLVDEQFF.

The J gene is TRBJ1-4, the V gene TRBV14, with unresolved D. V gave up 0 bases and J gave up 5 bases, with 13 bases separating them. The CDR3 totals 16 residues. Germline V CDR1 and CDR2: SGHDN, FVKESK. The CDR3 DNA follows: TGTGCCAGCAGCCAAGAGATAGTGGGAGGAAATGAAAAACTGTTTTTT. Its translation: CASSQEIVGGNEKLFF.

The chain's CDR3 is CASSVDRGSGNTIYF. CDR3 DNA: TGTGCCAGCAGTGTGGACAGGGGCTCTGGAAACACCATATATTTT. The chain recombines TRBV2 with TRBJ1-3; TRBD1 matches at 9 bases. The CDR3 is 15 residues long. Germline CDR1 is SNHLY and CDR2 is FYNNEI. The ends lost 4 bases at V and 0 bases at J; junction bases unmatched: 1.

The CDR3 protein is CASSQSLGQGPARTGELFF. In DNA, the CDR3 is TGCGCCAGCAGCCAATCACTAGGACAGGGGCCCGCGAGGACCGGGGAGCTGTTTTTT. The chain links TRBV4-3 to TRBJ2-2; 9 nucleotides agree with TRBD1. The germline CDR1 and CDR2 sequences are LGHNA and YSLEER. Germline trimming cut 2 bases from V and 5 bases from J; bases unmatched to any gene: 15. The CDR3 extends over 19 amino acids.

The chain uses TRBV29-1 and TRBJ2-7, with 11 bases fitting TRBD2. The CDR3 sequence is 16 residues long. Germline V gene data show CDR1 as SQVTM and CDR2 as ANQGSEA. CDR3 bases: TGCCTTGTCGGCGAAGAGACTAGCGGGAACTCCTACGAGCAGTACTTC. Translation: CLVGEETSGNSYEQYF.

This sequence joins TRBV7-9 and TRBJ1-2; possible D gene TRBD1, 6 bases. This CDR3 is built from 14 residues. Trimming removed 4 bases from V and 3 bases from J, with 12 bases in between. From germline, CDR1 is SEHNR and CDR2 FQNEAQ (reference sequence). The CDR3 nucleotides read TGTGCCAGCAGCTACGGGGGGGCGCACTATGGCTACACCTTC. This gives the protein CASSYGGAHYGYTF.